This T cell receptor (beta chain) comes out of a study of blood T cell repertoires in COVID-19. For the study at large: Acute-phase and convalescent COVID-19 samples originated in the United States, Italy and Spain. Sample material is recorded as cDNA or gDNA derived from T cells, B-cell-depleted T cells, or PBMCs.

The CDR3 runs to 12 residues. Germline lookup yields CDR1 SNHLY and CDR2 FYNNEI. The ends were cut back, 6 bases at V and 6 bases at J, with 12 bases in the middle. Per the original data handling: It was from reference gene primer amplification that nucleated cell counts were estimated. The table came from immunoSEQ multiplex PCR; TCRdb's copy has only in-frame clones and leaves some out. That table furnishes V, J and clone size, whereas the DNA furnished D and trimming. The profile covers under 300,000 clones, with approximately 91% appearing a single time and around 1.3% taken by the ten largest. Participants were aged about 18 to 95 years, lived in some 23 US areas, and enrolled virtually.

The sequence was collected from a human donor in a cohort exposed to, infected with or recovered from COVID-19 (not recorded which). The donor label of this sample is uncertain. The chain uses TRBV2 and TRBJ2-7, with D uncertain. The sequencing sample was made of PBMCs or T cells enriched from blood (not recorded which). The CDR3 region is CASRERGFEQYF. The DNA of the CDR3 is TGTGCCAGCAGGGAGAGAGGATTCGAGCAGTACTTC.